The sequence of this T cell receptor beta chain was determined in a study of control samples from healthy donors and cancer patients. The germline gives CDR1 SGHRS, CDR2 YFSETQ. The V gene lost 4 bases and the J gene lost 4 bases, with 21 bases spanning the gap. The CDR3 covers 17 residues. Generated by immunoSEQ multiplex PCR, the TCRdb table keeps only in-frame clones and is missing some. This table holds 85,000 to 95,000 clones, less than 90% found once. The clonotype comes from a woman in her seventies in good health. Material for sequencing was blood. This sequence joins TRBV5-1 and TRBJ1-3; D gene unclear. This CDR3 reads CASSPLISGSLGNTIYF. CDR3 bases: TGCGCCAGCAGCCCGTTGATCAGCGGTTCTCTGGGAAACACCATATATTTT. Using reference TRBV5-1 and TRBJ1-3 for the parts outside the CDR3, the full variable domain is KAGVTQTPRYLIKTRGQQVTLSCSPISGHRSVSWYQQTPGQGLQFLFEYFSETQRNKGNFPGRFSGRQFSNSRSEMNVSTLELGDSALYLCASSPLISGSLGNTIYFGEGSWLTVV.